This TCR beta chain emerged from a study of blood T cell repertoires in COVID-19. This CDR3 is built from 14 residues. The V segment lost 6 bases and the J segment 2 bases; nucleotides outside the gene matches: 3. Germline CDR1 is LNHNV and CDR2 is YYDKDF (reference sequence). This clone was picked up a small number of times. Some clones are missing from TCRdb's copy, which holds only in-frame ones; the method was immunoSEQ multiplex PCR. The sample shows about 250,000 clones, roughly 90% of them seen only once. This clonotype was obtained from a man aged 40-49 years who had recovered from COVID-19. The chain combines TRBV15 with TRBJ2-2; the match to TRBD2 covers 7 bases. Sequenced: PBMCs or T cells enriched from blood (not recorded which). CDR3 amino acids: CATRGGVNTGELFF. CDR3 bases: TGTGCCACCAGGGGAGGGGTCAACACCGGGGAGCTGTTTTTT.